Following are 9 T cell receptor beta chains from one sample sequenced in a study of graft-versus-host responses after intestinal transplantation. For these receptors, no antigen is known. Assay used: immunoSEQ multiplex PCR; TCRdb lists only in-frame clones, some missing. The table records 55,000 to 75,000 clones, 84% of them present only once. Source: unstimulated CD4+ T cells sorted from spleen or lymph node cells, taken before transplant. The receptors here all came from a human donor who was the organ donor for an intestinal transplant.

The chain carries TRBV6-1 and TRBJ1-5, with 7 bases lining up with TRBD1. This CDR3 is 15 amino acids long. The J segment lost 0 bases and the V segment lost 6 bases, leaving 5 bases of the junction unmatched. Germline CDR1 MNHNS, CDR2 SASEGT. The CDR3 spells CASSGTDFSNQPQHF. The CDR3 DNA sequence: TGTGCCAGCAGCGGGACAGATTTTAGCAATCAGCCCCAGCATTTT.

This chain connects TRBV28 to TRBJ2-5; the D gene is possibly TRBD2 (7 bases). This CDR3 is built from 14 residues. CDR1 is MDHEN, CDR2 SYDVKM, per germline. Between the trimmed V and J ends, which lost 6 bases and 1 base, there was a span of 12 bases. The DNA for the CDR3 is TGTGCCAGCAGCCCGGGGGGCCTCCAAGAGACCCAGTACTTC. It yields the protein CASSPGGLQETQYF.

The J gene is TRBJ1-1, the V gene TRBV5-1, with D perhaps TRBD1 (5 bases). Germline lookup yields CDR1 SGHRS and CDR2 YFSETQ. The CDR3 totals 16 residues. Trimming cost V 2 bases and J 0 bases, with 14 bases left between them. The CDR3 loop is CASSLISQAVNTEAFF. CDR3 in DNA: TGCGCCAGCAGCTTAATTTCACAGGCGGTGAACACTGAAGCTTTCTTT. The full variable domain, its missing parts supplied by reference TRBV5-1 and TRBJ1-1, is KAGVTQTPRYLIKTRGQQVTLSCSPISGHRSVSWYQQTPGQGLQFLFEYFSETQRNKGNFPGRFSGRQFSNSRSEMNVSTLELGDSALYLCASSLISQAVNTEAFFGQGTRLTVV.

A few counts support this clone. V is TRBV19 and J is TRBJ1-6; tentative D call: TRBD1 (6 bases). Germline V lookup: CDR1 LNHDA, CDR2 SQIVND (reference sequence). V was pared by 6 bases and J by 6 bases, with 15 bases between. This CDR3 contains 15 residues. The CDR3 nucleotides are TGTGCCAGTAGAGACCTGACAGGACCTAATTCACCCCTCCACTTT. This encodes CASRDLTGPNSPLHF. Full variable domain (missing parts from reference TRBV19 and TRBJ1-6): DGGITQSPKYLFRKEGQNVTLSCEQNLNHDAMYWYRQDPGQGLRLIYYSQIVNDFQKGDIAEGYSVSREKKESFPLTVTSAQKNPTAFYLCASRDLTGPNSPLHFGNGTRLTVT.

The CDR3 DNA reads TGCGCCAGCAGCTTGGAGGCGGGGGGGCAGTACACCGGGGAGCTGTTTTTT. Its translation: CASSLEAGGQYTGELFF. The J gene is TRBJ2-2, the V gene TRBV5-1; TRBD2 matches 9 bases. Germline CDR1 and CDR2: SGHRS and YFSETQ. Trimming removed 0 bases from V and 3 bases from J; junction bases left unmatched: 6. The CDR3 runs 17 residues.

V is TRBV29-1 and J is TRBJ1-1; D possibly corresponds to TRBD1 (6 bases). This CDR3 is built from 13 residues. V lost 4 bases and J lost 0, with 9 bases in between. Germline lookup yields CDR1 SQVTM and CDR2 ANQGSEA. CDR3 DNA sequence: TGCAGCGTTGGGACAGACATGAACACTGAAGCTTTCTTT. Its translation is CSVGTDMNTEAFF.

This clone was counted only a few times. The chain joins TRBV5-1 to TRBJ2-5; 7 nucleotides match TRBD1. Unmatched junction bases numbered 4, after V lost 0 bases and J lost 2 bases. This CDR3 is built from 15 residues. CDR1 is SGHRS, CDR2 YFSETQ, per germline. In DNA form, the CDR3 reads TGCGCCAGCAGCTTGGGAGTCAGGGGGCAAGAGACCCAGTACTTC. Amino acid sequence: CASSLGVRGQETQYF.

The count of this clone is one. The chain has TRBV28 and TRBJ1-1; D is unresolved. The V and J ends lost 2 bases and 1 base respectively, with 11 bases between them. CDR3 size: 15 residues. Germline values: CDR1 MDHEN, CDR2 SYDVKM. CDR3 coding DNA: TGTGCCAGCAGTTTACTGGGAGCCTGGAACACTGAAGCTTTCTTT. Protein product: CASSLLGAWNTEAFF.

The chain is built from TRBV2 and TRBJ2-3; D is unclear. Looked up from germline, CDR1 is SNHLY and CDR2 is FYNNEI. The germline V and J ends were trimmed by 8 bases and 3 bases, with 6 bases remaining between them. This CDR3 spans 11 amino acids. The CDR3 reads CASLYTDTQYF. Here the CDR3 DNA reads TGTGCCAGCCTCTATACAGATACGCAGTATTTT.